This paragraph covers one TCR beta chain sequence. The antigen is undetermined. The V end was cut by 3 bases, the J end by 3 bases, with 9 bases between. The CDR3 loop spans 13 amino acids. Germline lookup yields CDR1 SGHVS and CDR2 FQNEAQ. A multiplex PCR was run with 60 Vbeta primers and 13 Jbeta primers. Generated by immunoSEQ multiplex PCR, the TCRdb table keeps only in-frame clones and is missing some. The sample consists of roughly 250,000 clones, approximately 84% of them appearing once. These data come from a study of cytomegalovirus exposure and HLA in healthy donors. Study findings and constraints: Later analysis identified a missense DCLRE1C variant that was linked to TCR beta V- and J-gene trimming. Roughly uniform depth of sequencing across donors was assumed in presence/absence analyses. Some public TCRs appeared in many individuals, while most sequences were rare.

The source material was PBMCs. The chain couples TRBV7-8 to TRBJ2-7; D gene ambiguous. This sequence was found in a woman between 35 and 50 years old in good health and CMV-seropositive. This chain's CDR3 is CASSFGSSYEQYF. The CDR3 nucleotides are TGTGCCAGCAGCTTCGGGTCTAGCTACGAGCAGTACTTC.